Sequencing of this TCR beta chain was carried out in a study of PD-1 blockade in classical Hodgkin lymphoma. In every patient, relapse followed autologous stem cell transplantation, while exposure to brentuximab vedotin differed. Trimming took 5 bases from V and 7 from J, leaving 17 bases between them. Germline CDR1 is SNHLY and CDR2 is FYNNEI. This CDR3 spans 14 amino acids. Libraries were prepared by immunoSEQ multiplex PCR; TCRdb keeps only in-frame clonotypes and omits some of them. Counted here are about 76,000 clones, around 90% occurring once; the ten biggest clones make up 20% to 25%. The specimen was peripheral blood mononuclear cells (PBMCs), collected at baseline. This sequence was found in a human donor with classical Hodgkin lymphoma. V usage is TRBV2 and J usage is TRBJ1-1; tentatively, D is TRBD1 (5 bases). CDR3 nucleotides: TGTGCCAGCAGTAGACCGGGCAGGGCGAATGAAGCTTTCTTT. Residues: CASSRPGRANEAFF.